This T cell receptor (beta chain) was observed in a study of cytomegalovirus exposure and HLA in healthy donors. The PCR ran on 60 Vbeta and 13 Jbeta primers. Data came from immunoSEQ multiplex PCR; TCRdb stores just in-frame clones and leaves some out. The profile shows 80,000 or so clones, about 60% of them singletons. V shed 1 base and J shed 2 bases, with 10 bases lying between them. This CDR3 region has 14 residues. Germline CDR1 is SGHDT and CDR2 is YYEEEE. The J gene is TRBJ2-7, the V gene TRBV5-6; possible D gene TRBD1, 6 bases. This receptor was obtained from a young man in good health and CMV-seropositive. The sequenced sample was PBMCs. CDR3 nucleotides: TGTGCCAGCAGCTTGAAGGACAGTGCCTACGAGCAGTACTTC. Translated, it gives CASSLKDSAYEQYF.